This paragraph reports one TCR beta chain. Method: immunoSEQ multiplex PCR; TCRdb's copy keeps in-frame clones and lacks some. The sample has about 15,000 clones, around 80% seen once. Per the germline V gene, CDR1 is MNHNS and CDR2 is SASEGT. The CDR3 has 15 amino acids. Trimming took 6 bases from V and 5 from J, leaving 16 bases between them. This sample stems from a study of OX40 agonist ivuxolimab in advanced cancers. The rearrangement uses TRBV6-1 and TRBJ1-4; D unresolved. Sequences were derived from CD4+ or CD8+ T cells sorted from blood, sampled in a trial of the OX40 agonist ivuxolimab. This TCR was recovered from an adult with an advanced solid tumor such as melanoma, head and neck, liver or kidney cancer. The CDR3 nucleotides are TGTGCCAGCAGAATAAGGACTGGGGAAAATGAAAAACTGTTTTTT. This encodes CASRIRTGENEKLFF.